The sample holds one count of the clone carrying this T cell receptor beta chain. Its antigen is not known. The source of the sample is a study of T-cell memory formation after mild COVID-19. The ends were cut back, 3 bases at V and 0 bases at J, with 21 bases in the middle. Germline assignment: CDR1 KGHSH and CDR2 LQKENI. CDR3 length: 19 amino acids. MiXCR was run by TCRdb on the 5' RACE reads, yielding one entry per CDR3 protein. The sample holds about 560,000 distinct CDR3 sequences, about a fifth seen once. Points from the study as a whole: Shrinking CD4+ clones resided mostly in CM and EM, and CD8+ ones in EMRA. Clones that shrank (day 15 to 85) were balanced CD4/CD8, whereas later expanders leaned CD4+.

The chain employs TRBV18 and TRBJ2-1, with D maybe TRBD2 (7 bases). The sequence was obtained from an adult woman who had mild COVID-19 (a few samples of this study predate the infection). Cell type and time point are not known. The specimen was PBMCs or a T cell subset sorted from them (not recorded which). In DNA, the CDR3 is TGTGCCAGCTCACCGGATCCAGGTTCAGGGGAGGGCTCCTACAATGAGCAGTTCTTC. It specifies CASSPDPGSGEGSYNEQFF.